Listed below are T cell receptor beta chains from one sample, sequenced in a study of T cell responses to AZD1222 COVID-19 vaccine. Data came from immunoSEQ multiplex PCR; TCRdb stores just in-frame clones and leaves some out. The table records around 100,000 clones, 91% of them present only once. The sample in question was peripheral blood, obtained on day 0 of AZD1222 vaccination. All receptors come from an adult in good health. CDR3s include the opening cysteine and the closing phenylalanine or tryptophan. A D gene is named only where the DNA matches it firmly.

j_call	cdr3_length	v_call	d_call	cdr3_nt	cdr3_aa
TRBJ2-7	14	TRBV7-9	-	TGTGCCAGCAGCGATCCCGGGACAACCAACGAGCAGTACTTC	CASSDPGTTNEQYF
TRBJ2-7	15	TRBV7-6	-	TGTGCCAGCAGCCCAAATCCGGTTTCTTCCTACGAGCAGTACTTC	CASSPNPVSSYEQYF
TRBJ2-5	17	TRBV5-4	TRBD1	TGTGCCAGCAGCTTAGGAGCCGGGACAGGGGGACGGGAGACCCAGTACTTC	CASSLGAGTGGRETQYF
TRBJ2-2	15	TRBV28	-	TGTGCCAGCAGTCCTTCGGACGGCTTCACCGGGGAGCTGTTTTTT	CASSPSDGFTGELFF
TRBJ2-5	15	TRBV5-1	-	TGCGCCAGCAGCTTGGGTCAGGGGATTTTAGAGACCCAGTACTTC	CASSLGQGILETQYF
TRBJ2-1	11	TRBV19	-	TGTGCCAGTAGTATAGCCCATGAGCAGTTCTTC	CASSIAHEQFF
TRBJ2-7	17	TRBV7-9	TRBD2	TGTGCCAGCAGCTACTACATCGGACTAGCGGGACCCTACGAGCAGTACTTC	CASSYYIGLAGPYEQYF
TRBJ2-1	16	TRBV9	TRBD2	TGTGCCAGCAGCGTTCGGGGGACTAGCGGCTCCAATGAGCAGTTCTTC	CASSVRGTSGSNEQFF
TRBJ2-1	15	TRBV5-1	TRBD2	TGCGCCAGCAGCGTGACTAGCGGAGGTGGCAATGAGCAGTTCTTC	CASSVTSGGGNEQFF
TRBJ1-6	14	TRBV15	-	TGTGCCACCAGCAGAGATCTCAATAATTCACCCCTCCACTTT	CATSRDLNNSPLHF